Described below is a single T cell receptor (beta chain) sequence and its context. It has no known antigen specificity. One base away there is no much larger clone; base qualities are not given. The sample originates from a study of T cell responses to AZD1222 COVID-19 vaccine (TCRdb year 2021). About the full investigation: AZD1222 recipients with second doses at about 4 weeks or about 12 weeks were pooled, because spike-specific TCR depth and breadth did not differ between schedules. Trial participants were enrolled by age into subgroups of 18-55, 56-69 and 70-plus years, and about 150, 27 and 61 TCR-sequenced participants, respectively, were included in these subgroups. TCR sequencing covered approximately 230 trial participants: about 210 given two doses of AZD1222 and 26 given two doses of MenACWY control vaccine.

The sample's time point, from its label and the paper: baseline before first vaccination. Samples from vaccinated people were obtained from the UK trials COV001 and COV002, which included a single-blind randomized controlled phase 2/3 trial of AZD1222 (ChAdOx1 nCoV-19) in healthy adults. For TCRbeta chain sequencing, PBMC samples from trial participants were taken at day 0 and at day 28 after the second dose. Results the study describes overall, beyond this receptor: In the small 56-69-year group, the increase in depth fell short of significance, most likely because of low power. Conclusions about previously exposed vaccinees are limited, since just five to seven AZD1222 recipients were seropositive for SARS-CoV-2 at baseline. Participants were mostly white British, with more females than males. The authors suggested clonal diversity may have been underestimated. Reportedly, close to half of the unique spike-specific TCRs recognized epitopes lying outside the regions that are mutated in the B.1.351 and B.1.1.7 variants. After two AZD1222 doses, spike-specific TCR breadth and depth were significantly higher than at day 0 and than in MenACWY recipients. Because no samples from the day 14 peak response were available, repertoires could be characterized only after the peak T cell response. The whole spike protein was spanned by vaccine-associated CD4 TCRs, and dominant responses were seen in regions 160-218 and 743-854.

The CDR3 regions of human TCRbeta chains were analyzed by immunosequencing. Per the source publication's procedure: Repertoire TCRs were checked for matches against a reference library of SARS-CoV-2-specific TCRs that had been generated using the MIRA antigen-specificity platform. Breadth meant the fraction of unique TCRs that were SARS-CoV-2-associated, whereas depth meant the fraction of total T cells that were SARS-CoV-2-associated. Using the MIRA data, each spike-specific TCR was mapped to the spike region that the TCR reacts to and placed in a CD4 or CD8 class. Log10-transformed breadth and depth values were compared by one-way ANOVA with Sidak's multiple comparisons tests. TCRdb took over this immuneACCESS table, retaining in-frame rearrangements with V and J assigned. Such tables are incomplete; in checked studies, under half of the missing clones stem from an unresolved V gene, and the remainder is unexplained. That table gives V, J and clone size, and the DNA gave D and trimming. The sample table lists nearly 100,000 clones, 88% of them with a count of one. The ten top clones hold 2.8% of the sample.

The source is an adult in good health. Sequences were derived from peripheral blood, sampled on day 0 of AZD1222 vaccination.

For the CDR3, the sequence is CASSISSTGYEQYF. Read as DNA, the sequence is TGTGCCAGTAGTATCTCCTCGACAGGGTACGAGCAGTACTTC. The chain is assembled from TRBV19 and TRBJ2-7, and 7 junctional nucleotides match TRBD1. The CDR3 holds 14 amino acids from the cysteine to the phenylalanine. Only CDR3 DNA is held: 42 bases, read in frame from base 1. Here V drops 3 bases and J drops 4 bases, and the junction holds 6 bases not matched to any gene. Looking up the germline V gene (reference sequence) yields CDR1 LNHDA and CDR2 SQIVND.